What follows are 8 T cell receptor beta chains derived from one specimen sequenced in a study of CD8 T cells in ankylosing spondylitis. One entry per CDR3 protein results from TCRdb running MiXCR on the 5' RACE reads. The table shows around 230,000 distinct CDR3 sequences, with 8% to 9% occurring only once. Specimen: blood, either unsorted or a sorted T cell fraction (not recorded which). Every receptor here comes from a female donor with ankylosing spondylitis or in good health (not recorded which).

This clonotype has ten or more counts. The CDR3 DNA reads as TGTGCCAGCAGTTCCCCCATCACACAGCACGGGGCTTTCTTT. Translation gives CASSSPITQHGAFF. The chain carries TRBV12-3 or TRBV12-4 and TRBJ1-1; no definite D call. V was pared by 4 bases and J by 11 bases, with 20 bases between. The CDR3 runs 14 residues.

This clonotype occurred many times. V usage is TRBV5-1 and J usage is TRBJ2-1; TRBD2 might be the D (5 bases). Trimming cost V 4 bases and J 8 bases, with 16 bases left between them. The germline gives CDR1 SGHRS, CDR2 YFSETQ. The CDR3 is 14 amino acids. The CDR3 protein is CASSRGQLTDEQFF. The CDR3 DNA is TGCGCCAGCAGCCGAGGGCAATTAACCGATGAGCAGTTCTTC.

This clonotype has ten or more counts. The rearrangement joins TRBV20-1 to TRBJ1-2; no reliable D call. CDR3 length equals 11 residues. Germline V gene lookup returns CDR1 DFQATT and CDR2 SNEGSKA (reference sequence). With 5 bases removed from V and 6 bases from J, the gap between germline ends came to 10 bases. The CDR3 sequence is CSAGVPDGYTF. DNA of the CDR3: TGCAGTGCTGGGGTTCCGGATGGCTACACCTTC.

Comments on this clonotype: Being one base from a much bigger clone, this may be a read error. V gene TRBV10-3 combines with J gene TRBJ1-5, with a tentative D call TRBD1 (5 bases). This CDR3 region has 16 residues. Germline CDR1 and CDR2: ENHRY and SYGVKD. The CDR3 DNA reads TGTGCCATCAGTCTGGGGGGACGGGATAGCAATCATCCCCAGCATTTT. Protein product: CAISLGGRDSNHPQHF.

This clonotype was observed at least ten times. The V call is TRBV30, the J call TRBJ1-2; the D is unclear. CDR1 and CDR2 from the germline V gene are GTSNPN and SVGIG (reference sequence). Trimming cost V 1 base and J 3 bases, with 9 bases left between them. The CDR3 loop spans 13 amino acids. The CDR3 coding sequence is TGTGCCTGGAGTGGGAGGGTAGACTATGGCTACACCTTC. It codes for CAWSGRVDYGYTF.

The rearrangement uses TRBV12-3 or TRBV12-4 and TRBJ2-1, with a weak D call TRBD1 (6 bases). Trimming stripped 8 bases from V and 3 bases from J, with 14 bases between. CDR3 length: 14 amino acids. CDR3 region: CASRPGQNYNEQFF. CDR3 in DNA: TGTGCCAGCCGACCCGGACAGAACTACAATGAGCAGTTCTTC.

Ten or more counts support this clonotype. CDR3: CASENSGSTDTQYF. In nucleotides, the CDR3 is TGTGCCAGCGAAAATAGCGGGTCCACAGATACGCAGTATTTT. This chain connects TRBV2 to TRBJ2-3; 7 positions agree with TRBD2. The CDR3 length is 14 residues. Germline assignment: CDR1 SNHLY and CDR2 FYNNEI. Trimming at V came to 8 bases and at J to 2 bases, leaving 7 bases not matched to a gene.

This clonotype was counted between two and nine times. The chain combines TRBV29-1 with TRBJ1-2; 8 bases align to TRBD1. The CDR3 extends over 12 amino acids. Per the germline V gene, CDR1 is SQVTM and CDR2 is ANQGSEA. Trimming took 5 bases from V and 8 from J; bases not matched to a gene: 7. CDR3 DNA sequence: TGCAGCGTTTCTATTGGACAGGGCGGCTACACCTTC. Translating it yields CSVSIGQGGYTF. Together with reference TRBV29-1 and TRBJ1-2, the CDR3 gives the full variable domain: SAVISQKPSRDICQRGTSLTIQCQVDSQVTMMFWYRQQPGQSLTLIATANQGSEATYESGFVIDKFPISRPNLTFSTLTVSNMSPEDSSIYLCSVSIGQGGYTFGSGTRLTVV.